Following are 26 T cell receptor beta chains from one sample sequenced in a study of blood T cell repertoires in COVID-19. Method: immunoSEQ multiplex PCR; TCRdb's copy keeps in-frame clones and lacks some. Found here are around 180,000 clones, approximately 80% of them singletons; the top ten hold approximately 7.1%. Sequencing was performed on peripheral blood. The receptor source for this set is a human donor in a cohort sampled during active COVID-19.

The V call is TRBV12-3 or TRBV12-4, the J call TRBJ2-7; 8 nucleotides line up with TRBD1. This CDR3 is built from 13 residues. The J segment lost 12 bases and the V segment lost 0 bases, leaving 7 bases of the junction unmatched. The CDR3 coding sequence is TGTGCCAGCAGTTTAGCCCGGCAGGGGGCCAGGTACTTC. Its translation: CASSLARQGARYF.

This clone was seen ten or more times. This chain links TRBV5-1 with TRBJ1-2; D unclear. V was pared by 0 bases and J by 1 base, with 4 bases between. CDR3 length: 13 amino acids. CDR1 is SGHRS, CDR2 YFSETQ, per germline. CDR3 amino acids: CASSLDNNYGYTF. Here the CDR3 DNA reads TGCGCCAGCAGCTTGGACAATAACTATGGCTACACCTTC.

There are a few counts of this clone. This sequence joins TRBV5-8 and TRBJ1-4; 8 positions match TRBD1. The CDR3 extends over 14 amino acids. Trimming removed 2 bases from V and 12 bases from J; junction bases left unmatched: 9. Germline V gives CDR1 SGHTS, CDR2 YDEGEE. The CDR3 here is CASSFPDRGPELFF. The DNA for the CDR3 is TGTGCCAGCAGCTTCCCCGACAGGGGCCCCGAACTGTTTTTT.

The chain employs TRBV6-5 and TRBJ2-7; 9 bases match TRBD1. V lost 7 bases, J lost 2 bases, and 9 bases stayed unmatched. Germline values: CDR1 MNHEY, CDR2 SVGAGI. The CDR3 is made up of 15 amino acids. The CDR3 coding sequence is TGTGCCAGCAAAAGGGACAGGGAGATTGCCTACGAGCAGTACTTC. This encodes CASKRDREIAYEQYF.

The chain employs TRBV6-5 and TRBJ1-5, with 7 positions matching TRBD1. V lost 6 bases and J lost 5; bases outside the gene matches: 10. CDR1 is MNHEY, CDR2 SVGAGI, per germline. There are 15 residues in the CDR3. The CDR3 region is CASSDFGTDYQPQHF. The CDR3 bases are TGTGCCAGCAGCGATTTCGGGACAGATTATCAGCCCCAGCATTTT.

The chain recombines TRBV19 with TRBJ2-2; 10 bases are shared with TRBD1. V lost 8 bases, J lost 6 bases, and 12 bases stayed unmatched. This CDR3 region has 16 residues. The germline CDR1 and CDR2 sequences are LNHDA and SQIVND (reference sequence). CDR3 amino acids: CASEPTGGASSGELFF. DNA of the CDR3: TGTGCCAGTGAGCCGACAGGGGGCGCGTCCTCCGGGGAGCTGTTTTTT.

The chain has TRBV6-1 and TRBJ1-5; D unresolved. The germline CDR1 and CDR2 sequences are MNHNS and SASEGT. The V end lost 3 bases, the J end lost 6 bases, and 9 bases lay between the germline ends. This CDR3 spans 13 amino acids. CDR3 nucleotides: TGTGCCAGCAGTGATCTTAGCCTTCAGCCCCAGCATTTT. Translated, it gives CASSDLSLQPQHF.

This clone was detected ten times or more. The CDR3 here is CASSYSLRLYNEQFF. CDR3 nucleotides: TGTGCCAGCAGTTACTCGTTGAGACTTTACAATGAGCAGTTCTTC. The chain is built from TRBV6-5 and TRBJ2-1; D unresolved. The germline V gene has CDR1 MNHEY and CDR2 SVGAGI. The CDR3 sequence is 15 residues long. V was trimmed by 0 bases and J by 4 bases, leaving 10 bases between them.

In its sample, this clone was seen once. V and J are TRBV2 and TRBJ2-7; tentative D call: TRBD1 (6 bases). The CDR3 totals 15 residues. Deletions cut 3 bases from V and 2 bases from J, with 14 bases between. Germline CDR1 is SNHLY and CDR2 is FYNNEI. The CDR3 coding sequence is TGTGCCAGCAGTGAGTGGGCTCGACAGGCCTACGAGCAGTACTTC. As protein: CASSEWARQAYEQYF.

This chain connects TRBV5-4 to TRBJ2-2, with D tentatively TRBD1 (5 bases). The CDR3 consists of 14 residues. Looked up from germline, CDR1 is SGHNT and CDR2 is YYREEE (reference sequence). V was clipped by 4 bases and J by 1 base, with 8 bases between them. The CDR3 here is CASSLTGNTGELFF. CDR3 nucleotides: TGTGCCAGCAGCCTAACAGGGAACACCGGGGAGCTGTTTTTT.

The CDR3 DNA follows: TGTGCCAGTAGTCTCGGCCAGGGCGGGAAGGGCTACACCTTC. This translates into CASSLGQGGKGYTF. The rearrangement links TRBV19 to TRBJ1-2; a weak D match, TRBD1 (5 bases). Trimming stripped 5 bases from V and 8 bases from J, with 18 bases between. The CDR3 extends over 14 amino acids. From germline, CDR1 is LNHDA and CDR2 SQIVND (reference sequence).

This clone was seen more than once but under ten times. J is TRBJ1-6 and V is TRBV11-2, with TRBD1 identical over 7 bases. Germline V gene lookup returns CDR1 SGHAT and CDR2 FQNNGV. This CDR3 contains 14 residues. The trim removed 7 bases at V and 10 bases at J, leaving 10 bases unmatched. Here the CDR3 reads CASTRTGDGSPLHF. CDR3 DNA: TGTGCCAGCACCAGAACAGGGGACGGCTCACCCCTCCACTTT.

The V and J genes are TRBV3-1 (or the pseudogene TRBV3-2) and TRBJ2-1; D might be TRBD2 (6 bases). The CDR3 totals 15 residues. In germline, CDR1 is LGHDT, CDR2 YNNKEL (reference sequence). V dropped 0 bases and J dropped 6 bases, with 12 bases sitting between them. The CDR3 loop is CASSQDGVGGNEQFF. For the CDR3, the DNA is TGTGCCAGCAGCCAAGATGGGGTGGGGGGCAATGAGCAGTTCTTC.

V and J are TRBV19 and TRBJ2-1; TRBD1 is a possible D gene (6 bases). Per the germline V gene, CDR1 is LNHDA and CDR2 is SQIVND (reference sequence). Trimming left V 5 bases short and J 5 bases short, with 13 bases between. The CDR3 has 14 amino acids. The CDR3 here is CASSFLGANNEQFF. CDR3 sequence (DNA): TGTGCCAGTAGTTTCCTGGGGGCTAACAATGAGCAGTTCTTC.

The chain recombines TRBV6-6 with TRBJ1-2, with 7 bases fitting TRBD1. The CDR3 contains 13 residues. The germline V gene has CDR1 MNHNY and CDR2 SVGAGI (reference sequence). Unmatched junction bases numbered 5, after V lost 8 bases and J lost 2 bases. The CDR3 bases are TGTGCCAGCTGGGGGGACAGCAACTATGGCTACACCTTC. Its translation is CASWGDSNYGYTF.

This chain links TRBV7-2 with TRBJ1-2; no clear D gene. The germline V gene encodes CDR1 SGHTA and CDR2 FQGNSA. V was trimmed by 2 bases and J by 3 bases, leaving 7 bases between them. The CDR3 consists of 13 residues. CDR3 protein: CASSLITDYGYTF. CDR3 nucleotide sequence: TGTGCCAGCAGCTTAATCACGGACTATGGCTACACCTTC.

The rearrangement uses TRBV9 and TRBJ1-1; no clear D gene. The CDR3 has 14 amino acids. Trimming took off 3 bases at V and 0 bases at J, with 9 bases between the two ends. Germline CDR1 reads SGDLS; CDR2 reads YYNGEE. The CDR3, as DNA: TGTGCCAGCAGCGGACCGGGAGTGAACACTGAAGCTTTCTTT. It encodes CASSGPGVNTEAFF. Drawing the rest from reference TRBV9 and TRBJ1-1, the complete variable domain is DSGVTQTPKHLITATGQRVTLRCSPRSGDLSVYWYQQSLDQGLQFLIQYYNGEERAKGNILERFSAQQFPDLHSELNLSSLELGDSALYFCASSGPGVNTEAFFGQGTRLTVV.

The chain has TRBV7-9 and TRBJ1-6, with D perhaps matching TRBD1 (5 bases). Germline V gene lookup returns CDR1 SEHNR and CDR2 FQNEAQ (reference sequence). Trimming stripped 5 bases from V and 6 bases from J, with 14 bases between. CDR3 size: 15 residues. In DNA, the CDR3 is TGTGCCAGCAGCCGAGCCGGCGGGGGTAATTCACCCCTCCACTTT. Translated, it gives CASSRAGGGNSPLHF.

The chain is built from TRBV2 and TRBJ2-1, with TRBD1 matching over 9 bases. With 10 bases clipped from V and 4 bases from J, the junction kept 14 bases outside the gene matches. In germline, CDR1 is SNHLY, CDR2 FYNNEI. The CDR3 contains 16 residues. For the CDR3, the DNA is TGTGCCACCAAGAAAGCCGGGACAGGGATATACAATGAGCAGTTCTTC. Protein product: CATKKAGTGIYNEQFF. The full variable domain, in which reference TRBV2 and TRBJ2-1 provide the parts outside the CDR3, is EPEVTQTPSHQVTQMGQEVILRCVPISNHLYFYWYRQILGQKVEFLVSFYNNEISEKSEIFDDQFSVERPDGSNFTLKIRSTKLEDSAMYFCATKKAGTGIYNEQFFGPGTRLTVL.

The CDR3 bases are TGTGCCAGCAGCCAAGTGACGGGGTTTAATGAAAAACTGTTTTTT. Translating it yields CASSQVTGFNEKLFF. The rearrangement uses TRBV4-2 and TRBJ1-4; no clear D. The CDR3 is made up of 15 amino acids. V was pared by 1 base and J by 4 bases, with 10 bases between. Germline V gives CDR1 LGHNA, CDR2 YNFKEQ.

The chain carries TRBV6-4 and TRBJ2-7; possible D gene TRBD1, 5 bases. V gave up 11 bases and J gave up 3 bases, with 11 bases separating them. Germline V CDR1 and CDR2: MRHNA, SNTAGT. The CDR3 sequence is 11 residues long. The CDR3 protein is CAVDSHYEQYF. CDR3 in DNA: TGTGCCGTAGACAGCCACTACGAGCAGTACTTC.

The CDR3 sequence is CASRINGGTGELFF. DNA for the CDR3: TGTGCCAGCCGAATTAACGGCGGGACCGGGGAGCTGTTTTTT. The chain links TRBV6-5 to TRBJ2-2; possible D gene TRBD2, 5 bases. The CDR3 sequence is 14 residues long. Germline lookup yields CDR1 MNHEY and CDR2 SVGAGI. The ends were cut back, 8 bases at V and 5 bases at J, with 15 bases in the middle.

J is TRBJ2-3 and V is TRBV6-6, with 10 positions matching TRBD2. The CDR3 has 14 residues. The V gene end was trimmed by 10 bases and the J gene end by 4 bases; junction bases not matched to a gene: 8. The germline gives CDR1 MNHNY, CDR2 SVGAGI (reference sequence). CDR3 sequence: CATEAGGSADTQYF. DNA of the CDR3: TGTGCCACCGAAGCGGGGGGGAGCGCAGATACGCAGTATTTT.

V is TRBV12-3 or TRBV12-4 and J is TRBJ1-2; unclear D gene. The CDR3 contains 12 residues. The V end lost 4 bases, the J end lost 2 bases, and 5 bases lay between the germline ends. CDR3 region: CASSSRNYGYTF. In nucleotides, the CDR3 is TGTGCCAGCAGTTCACGGAACTATGGCTACACCTTC.

This sequence joins TRBV9 and TRBJ2-3; 9 bases are a match to TRBD2. This CDR3 spans 14 amino acids. J gave up 3 bases and V 4 bases, and 3 bases lay outside the gene matches. Germline V gives CDR1 SGDLS, CDR2 YYNGEE. The CDR3 bases are TGTGCCAGCAGCCGTAGCGGGGGAACAGATACGCAGTATTTT. Translating it yields CASSRSGGTDTQYF.

The V gene is TRBV5-1, the J gene TRBJ1-1; tentatively, D is TRBD1 (5 bases). Germline CDR1 reads SGHRS; CDR2 reads YFSETQ. The V and J ends lost 0 bases and 1 base respectively, with 10 bases between them. This CDR3 has 15 residues. The CDR3 sequence is CASSLEGVGNTEAFF. The CDR3 DNA follows: TGCGCCAGCAGCTTGGAAGGGGTCGGGAACACTGAAGCTTTCTTT.